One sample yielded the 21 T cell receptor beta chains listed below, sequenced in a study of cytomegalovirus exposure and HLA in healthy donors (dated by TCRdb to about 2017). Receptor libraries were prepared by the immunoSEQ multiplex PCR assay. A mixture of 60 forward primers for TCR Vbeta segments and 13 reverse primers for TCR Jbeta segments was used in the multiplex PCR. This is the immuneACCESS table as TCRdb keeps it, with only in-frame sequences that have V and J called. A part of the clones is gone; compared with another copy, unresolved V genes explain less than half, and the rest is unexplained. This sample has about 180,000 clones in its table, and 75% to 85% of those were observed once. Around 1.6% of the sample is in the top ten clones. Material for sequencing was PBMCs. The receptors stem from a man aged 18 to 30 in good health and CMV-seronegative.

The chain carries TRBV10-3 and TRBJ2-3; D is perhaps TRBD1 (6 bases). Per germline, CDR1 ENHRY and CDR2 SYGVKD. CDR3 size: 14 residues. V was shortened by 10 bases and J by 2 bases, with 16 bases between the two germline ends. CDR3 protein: CATGAAKPTDTQYF. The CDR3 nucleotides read TGTGCCACAGGGGCAGCCAAACCCACAGATACGCAGTATTTT.

The CDR3 spells CARPPGNGNEQFF. The CDR3 coding sequence is TGTGCCAGACCCCCAGGAAACGGCAATGAGCAGTTCTTC. The rearrangement joins TRBV5-8 to TRBJ2-1; D unclear. CDR1 is SGHTS, CDR2 YDEGEE, per germline. V lost 8 bases and J lost 6, with 15 bases in between. This CDR3 is 13 amino acids long.

CDR3 nucleotides: TGTGCCAGTAGTATTATGACAGGGCCCGGAAACACCATATATTTT. This sequence encodes CASSIMTGPGNTIYF. The gene calls are TRBV19 and TRBJ1-3; 7 bases line up with TRBD1. Unmatched junction bases numbered 6, after V lost 3 bases and J lost 4 bases. CDR3 length equals 15 residues. From germline, CDR1 is LNHDA and CDR2 SQIVND (reference sequence).

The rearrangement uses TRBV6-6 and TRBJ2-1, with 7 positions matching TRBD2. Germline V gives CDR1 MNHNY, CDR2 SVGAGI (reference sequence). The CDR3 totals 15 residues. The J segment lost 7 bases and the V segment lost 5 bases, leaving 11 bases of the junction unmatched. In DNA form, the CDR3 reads TGTGCCAGCAGTCCATGGACTAGGTTTTCAAATGAGCAGTTCTTC. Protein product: CASSPWTRFSNEQFF.

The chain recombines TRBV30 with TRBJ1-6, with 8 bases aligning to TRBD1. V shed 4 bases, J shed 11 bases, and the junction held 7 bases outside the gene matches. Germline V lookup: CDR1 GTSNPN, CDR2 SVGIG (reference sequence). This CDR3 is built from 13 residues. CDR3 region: CAWTGGRNPPLHF. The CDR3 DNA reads TGTGCCTGGACAGGGGGCAGGAACCCACCCCTCCACTTT.

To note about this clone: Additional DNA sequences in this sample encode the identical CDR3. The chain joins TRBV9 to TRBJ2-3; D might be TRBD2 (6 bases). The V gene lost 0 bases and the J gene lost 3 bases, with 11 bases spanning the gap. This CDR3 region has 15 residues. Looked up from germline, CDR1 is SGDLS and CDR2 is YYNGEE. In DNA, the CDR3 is TGTGCCAGCAGCGTAGTTAGTAGCGGAACAGATACGCAGTATTTT. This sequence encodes CASSVVSSGTDTQYF.

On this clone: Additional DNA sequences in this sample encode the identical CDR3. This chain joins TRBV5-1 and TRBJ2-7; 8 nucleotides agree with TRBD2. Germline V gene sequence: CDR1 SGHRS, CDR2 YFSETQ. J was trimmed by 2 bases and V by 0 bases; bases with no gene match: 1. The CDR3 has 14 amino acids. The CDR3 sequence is CASSLAAGAYEQYF. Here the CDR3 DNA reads TGCGCCAGCAGCTTGGCAGCGGGAGCCTACGAGCAGTACTTC.

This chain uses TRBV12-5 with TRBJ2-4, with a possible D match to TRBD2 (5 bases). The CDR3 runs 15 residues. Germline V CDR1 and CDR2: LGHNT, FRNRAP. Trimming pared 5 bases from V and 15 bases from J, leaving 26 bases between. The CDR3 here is CASGKNTEGPHSPYF. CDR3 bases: TGTGCTAGTGGTAAGAACACAGAGGGCCCGCACTCCCCGTACTTC.

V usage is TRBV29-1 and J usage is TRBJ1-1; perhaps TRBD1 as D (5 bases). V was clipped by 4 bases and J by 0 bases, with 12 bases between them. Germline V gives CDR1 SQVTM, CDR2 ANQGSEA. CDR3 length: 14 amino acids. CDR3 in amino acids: CSVAGLYVNTEAFF. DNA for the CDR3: TGCAGCGTTGCAGGGTTATACGTGAACACTGAAGCTTTCTTT.

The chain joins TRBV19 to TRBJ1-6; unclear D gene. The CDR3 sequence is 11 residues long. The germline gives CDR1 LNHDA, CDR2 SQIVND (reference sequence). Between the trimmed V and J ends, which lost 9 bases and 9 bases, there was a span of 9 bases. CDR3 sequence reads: CARTIGSPLHF. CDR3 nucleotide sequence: TGTGCCAGAACTATCGGTTCACCCCTCCACTTT.

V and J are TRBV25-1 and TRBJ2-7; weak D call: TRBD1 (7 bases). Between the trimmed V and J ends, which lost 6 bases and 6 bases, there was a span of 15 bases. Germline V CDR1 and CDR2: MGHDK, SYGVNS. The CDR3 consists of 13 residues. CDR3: CASRQHQGGEQYF. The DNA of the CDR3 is TGTGCCAGCAGGCAACACCAGGGGGGCGAGCAGTACTTC.

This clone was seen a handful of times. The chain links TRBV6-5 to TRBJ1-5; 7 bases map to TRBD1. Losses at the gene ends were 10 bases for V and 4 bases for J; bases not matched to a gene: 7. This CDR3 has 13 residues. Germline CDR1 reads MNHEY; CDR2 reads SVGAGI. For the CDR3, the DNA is TGTGCCACGACAGGGATCGGTAATCAGCCCCAGCATTTT. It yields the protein CATTGIGNQPQHF.

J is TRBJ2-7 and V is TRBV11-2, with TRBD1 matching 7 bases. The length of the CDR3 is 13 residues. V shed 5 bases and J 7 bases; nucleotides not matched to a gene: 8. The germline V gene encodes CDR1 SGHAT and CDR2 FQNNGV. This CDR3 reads CASSPLTGHEQYF. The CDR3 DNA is TGTGCCAGCAGCCCGCTGACAGGGCATGAGCAGTACTTC.

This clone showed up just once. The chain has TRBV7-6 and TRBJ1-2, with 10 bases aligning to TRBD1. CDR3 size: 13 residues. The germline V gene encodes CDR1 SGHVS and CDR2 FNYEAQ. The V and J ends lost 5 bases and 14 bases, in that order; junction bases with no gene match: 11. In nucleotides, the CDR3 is TGTGCCAGCAGCCCCCCCGGGACAGGGGCAAGGACCTTC. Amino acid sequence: CASSPPGTGARTF.

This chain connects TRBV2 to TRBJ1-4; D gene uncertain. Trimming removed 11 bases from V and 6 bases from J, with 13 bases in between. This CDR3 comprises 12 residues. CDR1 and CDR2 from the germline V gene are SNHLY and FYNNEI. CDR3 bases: TGTGCCGGCCGGGAGAATCATGAAAAACTGTTTTTT. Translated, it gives CAGRENHEKLFF.

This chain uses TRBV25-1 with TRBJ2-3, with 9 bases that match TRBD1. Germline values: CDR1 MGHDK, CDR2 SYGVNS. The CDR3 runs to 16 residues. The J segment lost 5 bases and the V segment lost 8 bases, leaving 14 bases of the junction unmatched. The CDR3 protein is CASSAPRTGAGDTQYF. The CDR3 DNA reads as TGTGCCAGCTCCGCCCCCCGGACAGGGGCCGGAGATACGCAGTATTTT.

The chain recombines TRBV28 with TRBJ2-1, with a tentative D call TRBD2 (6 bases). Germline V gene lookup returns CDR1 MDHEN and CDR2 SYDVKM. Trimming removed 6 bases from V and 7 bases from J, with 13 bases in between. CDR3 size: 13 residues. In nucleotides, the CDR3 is TGTGCCAGCAGCCCTCTGGGGAGGAATGAGCAGTTCTTC. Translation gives CASSPLGRNEQFF.

CDR3 nucleotides: TGTGCCACCAGCAGGGGACAGGGATTGAACACTGAAGCTTTCTTT. Translation gives CATSRGQGLNTEAFF. This chain connects TRBV15 to TRBJ1-1; 9 nucleotides line up with TRBD1. The V gene's germline CDR1 is LNHNV and CDR2 YYDKDF (reference sequence). The V gene end was trimmed by 3 bases and the J gene end by 0 bases; junction bases not matched to a gene: 2. The length of the CDR3 is 15 residues.

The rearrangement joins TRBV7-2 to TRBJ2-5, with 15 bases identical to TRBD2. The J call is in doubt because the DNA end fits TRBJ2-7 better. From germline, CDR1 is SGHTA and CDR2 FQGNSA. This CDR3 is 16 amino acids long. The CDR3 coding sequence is TGTGCCAGCAGCTGGGGACTAGCGGGAGGCCACTACGAGCAGTACTTC. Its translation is CASSWGLAGGHYEQYF.

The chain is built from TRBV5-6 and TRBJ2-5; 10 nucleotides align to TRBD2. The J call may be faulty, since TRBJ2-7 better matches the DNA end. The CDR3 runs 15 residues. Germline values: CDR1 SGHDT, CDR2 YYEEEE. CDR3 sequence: CASSLSSGGSYEQYF. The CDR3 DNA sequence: TGTGCCAGCAGCTTGTCTAGCGGGGGTTCCTACGAGCAGTACTTC.

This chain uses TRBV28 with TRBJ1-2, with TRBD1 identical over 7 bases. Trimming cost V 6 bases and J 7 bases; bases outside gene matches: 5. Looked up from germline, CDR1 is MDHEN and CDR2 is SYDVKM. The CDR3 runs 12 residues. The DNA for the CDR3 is TGTGCCAGCAGGTTACAGGGGACTGGCTACACCTTC. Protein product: CASRLQGTGYTF.